The next 22 T cell receptor beta chains were all read from a single sample in a study of OX40 agonist ivuxolimab in advanced cancers. The table came from immunoSEQ multiplex PCR; TCRdb's copy has only in-frame clones and leaves some out. Counted here are around 100,000 clones, about 91% occurring once; the ten biggest clones make up less than 0.2%. This specimen consisted of CD4+ or CD8+ T cells sorted from blood, obtained in a trial of the OX40 agonist ivuxolimab. Receptors originate from an adult with an advanced solid tumor such as melanoma, head and neck, liver or kidney cancer.

The V call is TRBV5-1, the J call TRBJ2-1, with a possible D match to TRBD1 (5 bases). Germline V gene sequence: CDR1 SGHRS, CDR2 YFSETQ. The CDR3 is 17 residues long. V was trimmed by 0 bases and J by 2 bases, leaving 15 bases between them. The CDR3 DNA sequence: TGCGCCAGCAGCTTGGCTCCCTACAGGTTTACCTACAATGAGCAGTTCTTC. This codes for CASSLAPYRFTYNEQFF.

This sequence joins TRBV19 and TRBJ2-2, with 7 bases aligning to TRBD1. J gave up 0 bases and V 7 bases, and 5 bases lay outside the gene matches. CDR3 length equals 15 residues. Germline assignment: CDR1 LNHDA and CDR2 SQIVND (reference sequence). CDR3 in amino acids: CASIRTGSNTGELFF. DNA for the CDR3: TGTGCCAGTATTCGGACAGGCTCGAACACCGGGGAGCTGTTTTTT.

The V gene is TRBV5-1, the J gene TRBJ2-3, with TRBD2 matching over 9 bases. The V gene's germline CDR1 is SGHRS and CDR2 YFSETQ. V shed 1 base, J shed 4 bases, and the junction held 13 bases outside the gene matches. The CDR3 spans 18 residues. CDR3 residues: CASSLRASGTRPPDTQYF. DNA for the CDR3: TGCGCCAGCAGCTTGAGAGCTAGCGGGACTAGACCCCCAGATACGCAGTATTTT. The entire variable domain, with the rest obtained from reference TRBV5-1 and TRBJ2-3, is as follows: KAGVTQTPRYLIKTRGQQVTLSCSPISGHRSVSWYQQTPGQGLQFLFEYFSETQRNKGNFPGRFSGRQFSNSRSEMNVSTLELGDSALYLCASSLRASGTRPPDTQYFGPGTRLTVL.

The chain is built from TRBV19 and TRBJ1-2; D gene uncertain. V was clipped by 6 bases and J by 0 bases, with 14 bases between them. Germline CDR1 is LNHDA and CDR2 is SQIVND (reference sequence). This CDR3 is 15 amino acids long. CDR3 coding DNA: TGTGCCAGTAGAGCCGCGACGCGCGCTAACTATGGCTACACCTTC. Its protein is CASRAATRANYGYTF.

The chain recombines TRBV5-8 with TRBJ1-1; 8 bases map to TRBD1. The CDR3 contains 14 residues. CDR1 SGHTS and CDR2 YDEGEE come from the germline V gene. Trimming took 10 bases from V and 0 from J; bases not matched to a gene: 8. CDR3 sequence (DNA): TGTGCCTTGGGGGCAGGGGGCCTGAACACTGAAGCTTTCTTT. It translates to CALGAGGLNTEAFF.

The chain employs TRBV9 and TRBJ2-2; 7 bases line up with TRBD1. V lost 4 bases and J lost 4; bases outside the gene matches: 7. The CDR3 extends over 15 amino acids. Looked up from germline, CDR1 is SGDLS and CDR2 is YYNGEE. The CDR3: CASSYGDRSTGELFF. CDR3 coding DNA: TGTGCCAGCAGCTATGGGGACAGAAGCACCGGGGAGCTGTTTTTT.

DNA of the CDR3: TGCGCCAGCAGTGTAACAGCGGGAGACACCGGGGAGCTGTTTTTT. Protein sequence: CASSVTAGDTGELFF. The rearrangement uses TRBV10-2 and TRBJ2-2; 8 bases match TRBD2. There are 15 residues in the CDR3. Trimming took 4 bases from V and 3 from J; bases not matched to a gene: 4. Germline CDR1 WSHSY, CDR2 SAAADI.

The chain carries TRBV19 and TRBJ2-3, with a tentative D call TRBD2 (7 bases). Germline V gene lookup returns CDR1 LNHDA and CDR2 SQIVND (reference sequence). The CDR3 runs to 16 residues. Trimming took off 5 bases at V and 3 bases at J, with 18 bases between the two ends. CDR3 coding DNA: TGTGCCAGTAGTTTTTCTGGCGGGGGCCCGACAGATACGCAGTATTTT. It encodes CASSFSGGGPTDTQYF.

The chain uses TRBV6-5 and TRBJ2-7; 12 bases are shared with TRBD2. The CDR3 extends over 13 amino acids. Looked up from germline, CDR1 is MNHEY and CDR2 is SVGAGI. The V and J ends lost 6 bases and 4 bases, in that order; junction bases with no gene match: 1. The CDR3 reads CASRTSGGYEQYF. DNA of the CDR3: TGTGCCAGCAGGACTAGCGGGGGTTACGAGCAGTACTTC.

The CDR3 region is CASSLGTQGEETQYF. DNA for the CDR3: TGTGCCAGCAGCTTGGGCACGCAGGGAGAAGAGACCCAGTACTTC. The chain has TRBV11-1 and TRBJ2-5; D may correspond to TRBD1 or TRBD2 (5 bases each). The CDR3 length is 15 residues. The V end lost 3 bases, the J end lost 3 bases, and 14 bases lay between the germline ends. CDR1 SGHAT and CDR2 FQDESV come from the germline V gene (reference sequence).

The V gene is TRBV18, the J gene TRBJ1-1; D is unclear. The V gene lost 1 base and the J gene lost 4 bases, with 10 bases spanning the gap. The CDR3 has 14 residues. Germline CDR1 is KGHSH and CDR2 is LQKENI. CDR3 amino acids: CASSPRGVSTEAFF. The CDR3 DNA is TGTGCCAGCTCACCACGTGGGGTCAGCACTGAAGCTTTCTTT.

The V and J genes are TRBV29-1 and TRBJ1-1, with a tentative D call TRBD1 (6 bases). This CDR3 has 12 amino acids. With 5 bases removed from V and 5 bases from J, the gap between germline ends came to 12 bases. Germline CDR1 and CDR2: SQVTM and ANQGSEA. Written as DNA, the CDR3 is TGCAGCGTTCTCGGAGGGGGAACTGAAGCTTTCTTT. Its translation is CSVLGGGTEAFF.

The chain is built from TRBV7-3 and TRBJ2-2; TRBD1 is a possible D gene (6 bases). The germline CDR1 and CDR2 sequences are SGHTA and FQGTGA. CDR3 length: 14 residues. With 8 bases removed from V and 6 bases from J, the gap between germline ends came to 16 bases. The CDR3 sequence is CASSRPGGSGELFF. The CDR3 nucleotides read TGTGCCAGCTCCCGCCCTGGGGGCTCCGGGGAGCTGTTTTTT.

The V gene is TRBV29-1, the J gene TRBJ2-7; 12 positions match TRBD2. J was trimmed by 10 bases and V by 6 bases; bases with no gene match: 10. CDR1 SQVTM and CDR2 ANQGSEA come from the germline V gene. This CDR3 region has 13 residues. CDR3 amino acids: CSVSSGRAPEQYF. The CDR3, as DNA: TGCAGCGTATCTAGCGGGAGGGCTCCTGAACAGTACTTC.

This clone showed up just once. The chain joins TRBV30 to TRBJ2-3; the match to TRBD2 covers 7 bases. Per the germline V gene, CDR1 is GTSNPN and CDR2 is SVGIG (reference sequence). V lost 7 bases to trimming and J lost 5 bases; unmatched junction nucleotides: 9. CDR3 size: 13 residues. CDR3 amino acids: CAFTLGRLDTQYF. In DNA, the CDR3 is TGTGCCTTCACCCTCGGGAGGTTAGATACGCAGTATTTT.

The chain is built from TRBV6-5 and TRBJ2-3, with unresolved D. CDR3 length equals 11 residues. V dropped 4 bases and J dropped 5 bases, with 4 bases sitting between them. Germline V lookup: CDR1 MNHEY, CDR2 SVGAGI. CDR3 amino acids: CASSWGDTQYF. The CDR3 coding sequence is TGTGCCAGCAGTTGGGGAGATACGCAGTATTTT.

The J gene is TRBJ2-2, the V gene TRBV28, with D possibly being TRBD1 (6 bases). The germline V gene has CDR1 MDHEN and CDR2 SYDVKM. V lost 5 bases, J lost 6 bases, and 10 bases lay in between. CDR3 length: 13 amino acids. The CDR3 DNA reads TGTGCCAGCAGTGAGCAGGGGTCCGGGGAGCTGTTTTTT. It codes for CASSEQGSGELFF.

This clone was observed a single time. The chain recombines TRBV6-1 with TRBJ2-1; tentative D call: TRBD1 (5 bases). The CDR3 runs 13 residues. V lost 7 bases to trimming and J lost 8 bases, with 15 bases between them. The germline V gene has CDR1 MNHNS and CDR2 SASEGT. CDR3 in DNA: TGTGCCAGCAATTATCAGGGATTTGATGAGCAGTTCTTC. This sequence encodes CASNYQGFDEQFF.

The gene calls are TRBV30 and TRBJ2-1, with 8 positions matching TRBD1. Germline CDR1 is GTSNPN and CDR2 is SVGIG (reference sequence). The CDR3 runs to 14 residues. With V trimmed by 0 bases and J by 8 bases, 6 bases remained unmatched. CDR3 sequence reads: CAWSVGQGGYEQFF. CDR3 DNA: TGTGCCTGGAGTGTAGGACAGGGTGGGTATGAGCAGTTCTTC.

The J gene is TRBJ2-3, the V gene TRBV5-1; 11 bases align to TRBD1. From germline, CDR1 is SGHRS and CDR2 YFSETQ. The CDR3 runs to 16 residues. J gave up 4 bases and V 0 bases, and 4 bases lay outside the gene matches. CDR3 DNA: TGCGCCAGCAGCTTGGATGGGACAGGGGGGCCAGATACGCAGTATTTT. It codes for CASSLDGTGGPDTQYF.

The rearrangement uses TRBV30 and TRBJ1-3, with a weak D call TRBD1 (5 bases). CDR1 is GTSNPN, CDR2 SVGIG, per germline (reference sequence). CDR3 length: 15 residues. The V end was cut by 5 bases, the J end by 5 bases, with 19 bases between. The CDR3: CAWSKKAGSRNTIYF. The CDR3 DNA reads as TGTGCCTGGTCAAAAAAGGCAGGGAGCAGAAACACCATATATTTT.

The chain combines TRBV27 with TRBJ2-1; 8 nucleotides match TRBD2. CDR3 length: 17 residues. Trimming at V came to 4 bases and at J to 8 bases, leaving 16 bases not matched to a gene. Germline assignment: CDR1 MNHEY and CDR2 SMNVEV (reference sequence). CDR3 amino acids: CASSYGGRGRSMYEQFF. The CDR3 DNA follows: TGTGCCAGCAGTTACGGGGGGCGCGGGAGGTCTATGTATGAGCAGTTCTTC.